The 21 T cell receptor beta chains below were found in one sample sequenced in a study of blood T cell repertoires in COVID-19. The table came from immunoSEQ multiplex PCR; TCRdb's copy has only in-frame clones and leaves some out. This repertoire shows about 41,000 clones, roughly 85% found once; its top ten account for 3.5% to 5.5%. The sequenced sample consisted of peripheral blood. These receptors were taken from a man in his sixties with acute or convalescent COVID-19.

J is TRBJ1-5 and V is TRBV6-1; D gene unclear. Per germline, CDR1 MNHNS and CDR2 SASEGT. The CDR3 has 13 amino acids. Deletions cut 2 bases from V and 1 base from J, with 3 bases between. Here the CDR3 DNA reads TGTGCCAGCAGTGAACAGAGCAATCAGCCCCAGCATTTT. This codes for CASSEQSNQPQHF.

V gene TRBV6-5 combines with J gene TRBJ1-6, with D possibly matching TRBD1 (5 bases). V was clipped by 4 bases and J by 11 bases, with 15 bases between them. The CDR3 loop spans 14 amino acids. Germline-derived CDR1 and CDR2 are MNHEY and SVGAGI. The CDR3 loop is CASSSSQGSPPLHF. The CDR3 nucleotides are TGTGCCAGCAGTTCGTCCCAGGGTAGTCCACCCCTCCACTTT.

This chain joins TRBV5-1 and TRBJ2-5, with 9 bases matching TRBD1. Germline lookup yields CDR1 SGHRS and CDR2 YFSETQ. J was trimmed by 3 bases and V by 4 bases; bases with no gene match: 1. This CDR3 has 13 residues. CDR3 loop: CASSRQGEETQYF. The CDR3 DNA follows: TGCGCCAGCAGCCGACAGGGGGAAGAGACCCAGTACTTC.

This chain uses TRBV10-1 with TRBJ2-3; 8 bases line up with TRBD2. Germline V gene sequence: CDR1 WNHNN, CDR2 SYGVQD (reference sequence). The CDR3 runs to 16 residues. The V and J ends lost 6 bases and 2 bases, in that order; junction bases with no gene match: 10. The CDR3 DNA reads as TGCGCCAGCAGCGACGGTCAGCGGGGGCCCACAGATACGCAGTATTTT. This translates into CASSDGQRGPTDTQYF.

V is TRBV6-2 or TRBV6-3 and J is TRBJ2-3; 12 positions agree with TRBD2. Germline loops: CDR1 MNHEY, CDR2 SVGEGT. V lost 5 bases and J lost 0; bases outside the gene matches: 3. This CDR3 has 16 residues. CDR3 coding DNA: TGTGCCAGCAGTAATGGACTAGCGGGAAGCACAGATACGCAGTATTTT. Its protein is CASSNGLAGSTDTQYF.

About this clone itself: Additional DNA sequences in this sample encode the identical CDR3. The chain couples TRBV30 to TRBJ1-5; D is unresolved. The ends were cut back, 2 bases at V and 0 bases at J, with 5 bases in the middle. Germline assignment: CDR1 GTSNPN and CDR2 SVGIG (reference sequence). This CDR3 spans 13 amino acids. The CDR3 here is CAWSTSSNQPQHF. The CDR3 region has the DNA TGTGCCTGGAGTACTTCTAGCAATCAGCCCCAGCATTTT.

This sequence joins TRBV27 and TRBJ2-2, with 8 bases aligning to TRBD1. Per the germline V gene, CDR1 is MNHEY and CDR2 is SMNVEV (reference sequence). The V gene end was trimmed by 6 bases and the J gene end by 5 bases; junction bases not matched to a gene: 8. The CDR3 extends over 15 amino acids. Written as DNA, the CDR3 is TGTGCCAGCAGAGTGGGGACAGGAAGTACCGGGGAGCTGTTTTTT. Protein: CASRVGTGSTGELFF.

This sequence joins TRBV3-1 (or the pseudogene TRBV3-2) and TRBJ1-5; D remains unclear. The CDR3 is 13 amino acids. Trimming pared 2 bases from V and 7 bases from J, leaving 9 bases between. In germline, CDR1 is LGHDT, CDR2 YNNKEL (reference sequence). Here the CDR3 reads CASSQFQEQPQHF. The CDR3 nucleotides are TGTGCCAGCAGCCAATTCCAGGAACAGCCCCAGCATTTT.

This chain links TRBV28 with TRBJ2-3; D perhaps matches TRBD2 (7 bases). The CDR3 spans 15 residues. Germline CDR1 is MDHEN and CDR2 is SYDVKM. Deletions cut 2 bases from V and 3 bases from J, with 12 bases between. The CDR3 DNA reads as TGTGCCAGCAGTTTAGGGGGGGCTTCAACAGATACGCAGTATTTT. It encodes CASSLGGASTDTQYF. Using reference TRBV28 and TRBJ2-3 for the parts outside the CDR3, the full variable domain is DVKVTQSSRYLVKRTGEKVFLECVQDMDHENMFWYRQDPGLGLRLIYFSYDVKMKEKGDIPEGYSVSREKKERFSLILESASTNQTSMYLCASSLGGASTDTQYFGPGTRLTVL.

The chain has TRBV4-3 and TRBJ2-5, with D tentatively TRBD2 (5 bases). The CDR3 runs to 14 residues. V shed 1 base and J shed 4 bases, with 10 bases lying between them. CDR1 is LGHNA, CDR2 YSLEER, per germline. CDR3 bases: TGCGCCAGCAGCCAAGGGGGAGAGGGAGAGACCCAGTACTTC. Translating gives CASSQGGEGETQYF.

V and J are TRBV11-2 and TRBJ2-5; TRBD2 matches 10 bases. Germline CDR1 reads SGHAT; CDR2 reads FQNNGV. There are 16 residues in the CDR3. The V and J ends lost 5 bases and 3 bases, in that order; junction bases with no gene match: 9. The chain's CDR3 is CASSHLLLAGKETQYF. The CDR3 region has the DNA TGTGCCAGCAGCCACCTCCTACTAGCGGGGAAAGAGACCCAGTACTTC. The full variable domain, in which reference TRBV11-2 and TRBJ2-5 provide the parts outside the CDR3, is EAGVAQSPRYKIIEKRQSVAFWCNPISGHATLYWYQQILGQGPKLLIQFQNNGVVDDSQLPKDRFSAERLKGVDSTLKIQPAKLEDSAVYLCASSHLLLAGKETQYFGPGTRLLVL.

This sequence joins TRBV29-1 and TRBJ2-3; D possibly corresponds to TRBD2 (5 bases). Germline V gene lookup returns CDR1 SQVTM and CDR2 ANQGSEA. V lost 6 bases to trimming and J lost 12 bases, with 13 bases between them. This CDR3 region has 10 residues. The chain's CDR3 is CSVDRDLQYF. The CDR3 DNA sequence: TGCAGCGTGGACCGGGATTTACAGTATTTT.

V is TRBV5-1 and J is TRBJ2-5; 10 nucleotides agree with TRBD1. CDR3 length equals 16 residues. CDR1 and CDR2 from the germline V gene are SGHRS and YFSETQ. J was trimmed by 5 bases and V by 5 bases; bases with no gene match: 12. CDR3 residues: CASSSWGDRGEETQYF. The CDR3 region has the DNA TGCGCCAGCAGTTCCTGGGGGGACAGGGGCGAGGAGACCCAGTACTTC.

This chain connects TRBV11-2 to TRBJ2-7, with TRBD1 matching over 7 bases. With V trimmed by 7 bases and J by 3 bases, 6 bases remained unmatched. The CDR3 is 13 amino acids. Germline CDR1 is SGHAT and CDR2 is FQNNGV. CDR3 DNA: TGTGCCAGCACCCTAGGGGGCAGCTACGAGCAGTACTTC. The encoded protein is CASTLGGSYEQYF.

This clone was counted once. V is TRBV13 and J is TRBJ2-7; 14 bases line up with TRBD2. The CDR3 contains 15 residues. CDR1 PRHDT and CDR2 FYEKMQ come from the germline V gene (reference sequence). The trim removed 3 bases at V and 4 bases at J, leaving 2 bases unmatched. The CDR3 loop reads CASSLGLAGAYEQYF. CDR3 nucleotide sequence: TGTGCCAGCAGCTTGGGACTAGCGGGGGCGTACGAGCAGTACTTC.

The sample holds one count of this clone. This chain connects TRBV7-2 to TRBJ2-3; TRBD2 might be the D (5 bases). The CDR3 extends over 16 amino acids. V shed 2 bases and J shed 2 bases, with 14 bases lying between them. The germline CDR1 and CDR2 sequences are SGHTA and FQGNSA. In nucleotides, the CDR3 is TGTGCCAGCAGCTTATCGGCAGCGGCTAACACAGATACGCAGTATTTT. It encodes CASSLSAAANTDTQYF.

A word on this clone: Other DNA sequences in this specimen translate into the identical CDR3. The V and J genes are TRBV6-1 and TRBJ1-5; the D is unclear. The V and J ends lost 0 bases and 6 bases respectively, with 3 bases between them. The germline gives CDR1 MNHNS, CDR2 SASEGT. The CDR3 consists of 12 residues. CDR3 sequence: CASSEARQPQHF. CDR3 nucleotide sequence: TGTGCCAGCAGTGAAGCGCGTCAGCCCCAGCATTTT.

The chain employs TRBV18 and TRBJ1-4; the match to TRBD1 covers 7 bases. CDR3 length: 18 residues. J was trimmed by 3 bases and V by 1 base; bases with no gene match: 11. Germline CDR1 reads KGHSH; CDR2 reads LQKENI. In nucleotides, the CDR3 is TGTGCCAGCTCACCACGTACAGGGGCCCCGACGCCTAATGAAAAACTGTTTTTT. This sequence encodes CASSPRTGAPTPNEKLFF.

The chain is built from TRBV10-3 and TRBJ2-4; no firm D call. The ends were cut back, 5 bases at V and 1 base at J, with 15 bases in the middle. The CDR3 extends over 16 amino acids. Germline CDR1 ENHRY, CDR2 SYGVKD. CDR3 DNA sequence: TGTGCCATCAGTTCTGAACTTTCCGAGGCCAAAAACATTCAGTACTTC. Translated, it gives CAISSELSEAKNIQYF.

This chain connects TRBV13 to TRBJ1-1, with 8 nucleotides matching TRBD1. V trimming: 4 bases; J trimming: 12 bases; junction bases outside the gene matches: 4. The CDR3 has 11 amino acids. Per germline, CDR1 PRHDT and CDR2 FYEKMQ (reference sequence). CDR3 region: CASSSGQVPFF. CDR3 DNA: TGTGCCAGCAGCTCGGGACAGGTACCTTTCTTT.

This clone has only a few counts. The rearrangement uses TRBV5-1 and TRBJ2-3, with 16 nucleotides matching TRBD2. The CDR3 has 18 amino acids. Germline values: CDR1 SGHRS, CDR2 YFSETQ. V gave up 3 bases and J gave up 6 bases; unmatched junction bases: 10. In DNA form, the CDR3 reads TGCGCCAGCAGCTCGGTTGGGACTAGCGGGGGGGCCCTGGATACGCAGTATTTT. Translated, it gives CASSSVGTSGGALDTQYF. Combining the CDR3 with reference TRBV5-1 and TRBJ2-3 gives the whole variable domain KAGVTQTPRYLIKTRGQQVTLSCSPISGHRSVSWYQQTPGQGLQFLFEYFSETQRNKGNFPGRFSGRQFSNSRSEMNVSTLELGDSALYLCASSSVGTSGGALDTQYFGPGTRLTVL.